What follows describes a single T cell receptor beta chain. No antigen is known for it. This sample stems from a study of cytomegalovirus exposure and HLA in healthy donors. Study-wide context: About 180 million T cells yielded under 130 million unique TCR beta sequences in earlier analysis.

The study, taken as a whole, reports: Reported results showed that the classifier diagnosed cytomegalovirus status with high specificity and sensitivity. Donor immune exposure was known only as CMV serostatus.

All donors participated as healthy donors of bone marrow. In the PCR, 60 Vbeta and 13 Jbeta primers were used. The method was immunoSEQ multiplex PCR; TCRdb's version includes in-frame clones alone and lacks a portion of them. The sample consists of about 110,000 clones, around four fifths of them appearing once. Sequencing used PBMCs. The sequence was obtained from a man aged 30 to 45 in good health and CMV-seronegative.

The CDR3 DNA follows: TGCGCCAGCAGTGAGTCGGCTAGCGGGAGTGCTAACATTCAGTACTTC. The encoded protein is CASSESASGSANIQYF. The chain uses TRBV10-2 and TRBJ2-4, with 10 bases that match TRBD2. The CDR3 consists of 16 residues. CDR1 and CDR2 from the germline V gene are WSHSY and SAAADI. J was trimmed by 7 bases and V by 0 bases; bases with no gene match: 6.